The rows below give T cell receptor beta chains drawn from one sample of a study of cytomegalovirus exposure and HLA in healthy donors. Data came from immunoSEQ multiplex PCR; TCRdb stores just in-frame clones and leaves some out. The table records approximately 160,000 clones, roughly 80% of them present only once. Sample: PBMCs. Receptors were obtained from a man aged 25-45 years in good health and CMV-seropositive. CDR3s leave out the opening cysteine and the closing phenylalanine or tryptophan.

J | V | length | CDR3
TRBJ2-7 | TRBV6-1 | 15 | ASSEYGRQGGGYEQY
TRBJ1-1 | TRBV28 | 12 | ASSRMRVDTEAF
TRBJ2-2 | TRBV6-5 | 12 | ASSYGQATGELF
TRBJ1-2 | TRBV6-5 | 13 | ASSSAGWEVYGYT
TRBJ1-1 | TRBV29-1 | 13 | SVEAWTGRGTEAF
TRBJ1-4 | TRBV28 | 13 | ASSLQGAANEKLF
TRBJ2-2 | TRBV18 | 12 | ASSAQGLERELF
TRBJ1-2 | TRBV19 | 14 | ASSIRGQTGFGGYT
TRBJ1-6 | TRBV5-1 | 14 | ASSPKQGAGVLPLH
TRBJ2-5 | TRBV9 | 13 | ASSVAPSGRETQY
TRBJ1-3 | TRBV6-5 | 13 | ASSSTGSSGNTIY
TRBJ1-6 | TRBV5-1 | 14 | ASSLVAGDRNSPLH
TRBJ1-1 | TRBV4-3 | 12 | ASTLDRDITEAF
TRBJ1-1 | TRBV7-9 | 14 | ASSLGTGLRNTEAF
TRBJ1-1 | TRBV5-4 | 12 | ASSYVTGNTEAF
TRBJ2-2 | TRBV5-1 | 13 | ASSREQGRSGELF
TRBJ2-6 | TRBV7-2 | 13 | ASSFARSGANVLT
TRBJ1-1 | TRBV6-4 | 14 | ASSFPWGRADTEAF
TRBJ2-7 | TRBV7-2 | 12 | ASSSNRGTYEQY
TRBJ2-2 | TRBV5-4 | 13 | ASSLELARTGELF
TRBJ2-2 | TRBV5-1 | 16 | ASSLEGGGGTNTGELF
TRBJ2-5 | TRBV2 | 15 | ASSTILAEGGKETQY
TRBJ2-3 | TRBV7-8 | 14 | ASSSGLAGVTDTQY
TRBJ2-3 | TRBV29-1 | 8 | SVESVAGD
TRBJ1-4 | TRBV7-9 | 16 | ASSPGAGMGGIDEKLF
TRBJ2-7 | TRBV2 | 12 | ASSDPDRAYEQY
TRBJ2-3 | TRBV15 | 14 | ATSREAGGNADTQY
TRBJ2-7 | TRBV6-6 | 10 | ASSWDRGEQY
TRBJ2-1 | TRBV9 | 15 | ASSVGVWREVSNEQF
TRBJ2-3 | TRBV10-2 | 12 | ASTPGVGTDTQY
TRBJ2-6 | TRBV7-6 | 17 | ASSPTPGTVSSGANVLT
TRBJ1-1 | TRBV29-1 | 9 | SVPDGGEAF
TRBJ2-1 | TRBV5-6 | 8 | ASSGHEQF
TRBJ2-2 | TRBV5-4 | 13 | ASSSGQEYTGELF
TRBJ2-1 | TRBV6-5 | 13 | ASAKGQGSYNEQF
TRBJ2-1 | TRBV19 | 14 | ASSREDRAAYNEQF
TRBJ2-2 | TRBV7-8 | 13 | ASSSAGVITGELF
TRBJ1-3 | TRBV7-8 | 13 | ASSLGDYSGNTIY
TRBJ1-4 | TRBV9 | 13 | ASSPRTGGNEKLF
TRBJ2-1 | TRBV7-9 | 15 | ASSLPGASGRKGEQF
TRBJ2-3 | TRBV5-1 | 13 | ASSPQTSSTDTQY
TRBJ1-4 | TRBV19 | 15 | ASRHPGHSATNEKLF
TRBJ2-5 | TRBV5-5 | 13 | ASSLGLAVQETQY
TRBJ1-2 | TRBV7-9 | 12 | SSSSLQGAEGYT
TRBJ1-2 | TRBV19 | 14 | ASRYLETGSVHGYT
TRBJ1-5 | TRBV9 | 12 | ASSVGDRGQPQH
TRBJ2-3 | TRBV2 | 13 | ASRRAGTITDTQY
TRBJ1-1 | TRBV11-2 | 12 | ASSPETFNTEAF
TRBJ2-1 | TRBV5-4 | 15 | ASSLGPGTGGTDEQF
TRBJ2-7 | TRBV10-3 | 14 | AISESAGVKSYEQY
TRBJ1-2 | TRBV5-5 | 12 | ASSFRGINYGYT
TRBJ1-6 | TRBV7-2 | 14 | ASSYKAKPEDSPLH
TRBJ1-2 | TRBV7-2 | 12 | ASSRTGTNYGYT
TRBJ1-5 | TRBV28 | 12 | ASRDRVVIQPQH
TRBJ1-2 | TRBV9 | 15 | ASSVGYKGQGPGGYT
TRBJ1-5 | TRBV28 | 12 | ASSFRGPNQPQH
TRBJ2-7 | TRBV5-6 | 13 | ASSSPGTGAYEQY
TRBJ2-5 | TRBV4-1 | 15 | ASSLRTSGRISETQY
TRBJ2-3 | TRBV7-8 | 14 | ASSLPQGRVTDTQY
TRBJ2-2 | TRBV5-1 | 13 | ASSPGLPPGGELF